This T cell receptor (beta chain) was recorded in a study of blood T cell repertoires in COVID-19. Whole-study context: Sites across the United States, Italy and Spain contributed samples from acute and convalescent COVID-19. In each case, the material was cDNA or gDNA derived from T cells, B-cell-depleted T cells, or PBMCs.

Germline-derived CDR1 and CDR2 are SSHAT and FNYEAQ (reference sequence). With 1 base removed from V and 2 bases from J, the gap between germline ends came to 8 bases. The CDR3 runs 14 residues. Methods used by the authors: Estimated nucleated cell counts came from reference gene primer amplification. Libraries were prepared by immunoSEQ multiplex PCR; TCRdb keeps only in-frame clonotypes and omits some of them. V and J calls and clone size come straight from that table; D and trimming were deduced from the DNA. The sample carries over 95,000 clones, approximately 81% recorded once. The rearrangement uses TRBV7-7 and TRBJ2-5, with unresolved D. The sample taken for sequencing was peripheral blood. The TCR sequence derives from a man aged 50 or older with acute or convalescent COVID-19. CDR3 nucleotides: TGTGCCAGCAGCTTAGATCCACTACAAGAGACCCAGTACTTC. As protein: CASSLDPLQETQYF.